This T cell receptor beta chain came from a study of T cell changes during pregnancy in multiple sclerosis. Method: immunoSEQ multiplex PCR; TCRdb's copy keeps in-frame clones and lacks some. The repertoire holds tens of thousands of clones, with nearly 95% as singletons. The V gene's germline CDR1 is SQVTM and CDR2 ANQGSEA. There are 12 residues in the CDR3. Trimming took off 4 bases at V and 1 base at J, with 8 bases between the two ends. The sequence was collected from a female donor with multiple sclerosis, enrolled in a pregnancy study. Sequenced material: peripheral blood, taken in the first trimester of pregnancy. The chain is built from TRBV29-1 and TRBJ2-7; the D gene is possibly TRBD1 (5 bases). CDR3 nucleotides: TGCAGCGTTGGGCAGGGATCCTACGAGCAGTACTTC. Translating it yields CSVGQGSYEQYF.